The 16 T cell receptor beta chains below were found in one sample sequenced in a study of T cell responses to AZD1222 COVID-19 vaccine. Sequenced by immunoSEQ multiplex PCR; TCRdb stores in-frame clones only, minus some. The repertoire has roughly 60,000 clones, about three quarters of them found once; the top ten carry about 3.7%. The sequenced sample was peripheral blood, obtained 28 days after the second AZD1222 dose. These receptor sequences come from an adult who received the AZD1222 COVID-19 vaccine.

The chain's CDR3 is CAISVGAHSNEQFF. CDR3 nucleotide sequence: TGTGCCATCAGTGTGGGGGCCCACTCCAATGAGCAGTTCTTC. V and J are TRBV10-3 and TRBJ2-1; D is perhaps TRBD1 (6 bases). Germline V gene data show CDR1 as ENHRY and CDR2 as SYGVKD. The CDR3 covers 14 residues. V was clipped by 4 bases and J by 6 bases, with 13 bases between them.

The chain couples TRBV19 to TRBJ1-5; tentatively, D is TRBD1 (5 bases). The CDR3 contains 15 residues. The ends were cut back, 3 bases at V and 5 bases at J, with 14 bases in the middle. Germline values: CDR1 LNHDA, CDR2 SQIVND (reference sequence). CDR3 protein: CASSIWGRRDQPQHF. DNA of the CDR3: TGTGCCAGTAGTATTTGGGGCCGGCGCGATCAGCCCCAGCATTTT.

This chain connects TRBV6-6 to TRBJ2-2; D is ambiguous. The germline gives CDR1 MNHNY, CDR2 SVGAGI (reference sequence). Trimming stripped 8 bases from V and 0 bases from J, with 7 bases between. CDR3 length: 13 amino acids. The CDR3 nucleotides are TGTGCCAGCTCTGGGGCGAACACCGGGGAGCTGTTTTTT. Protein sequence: CASSGANTGELFF.

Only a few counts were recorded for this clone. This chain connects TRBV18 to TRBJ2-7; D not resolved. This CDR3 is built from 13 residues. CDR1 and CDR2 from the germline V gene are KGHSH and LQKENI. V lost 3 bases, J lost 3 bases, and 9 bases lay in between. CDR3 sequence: CASSPDTSYEQYF. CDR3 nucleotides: TGTGCCAGCTCACCCGACACCAGCTACGAGCAGTACTTC.

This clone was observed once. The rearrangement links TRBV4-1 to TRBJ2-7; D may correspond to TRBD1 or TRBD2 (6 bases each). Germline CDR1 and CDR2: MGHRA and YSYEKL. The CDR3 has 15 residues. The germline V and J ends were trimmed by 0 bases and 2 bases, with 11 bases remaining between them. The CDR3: CASSQDRGGPYEQYF. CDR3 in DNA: TGCGCCAGCAGCCAAGATCGAGGGGGGCCCTACGAGCAGTACTTC.

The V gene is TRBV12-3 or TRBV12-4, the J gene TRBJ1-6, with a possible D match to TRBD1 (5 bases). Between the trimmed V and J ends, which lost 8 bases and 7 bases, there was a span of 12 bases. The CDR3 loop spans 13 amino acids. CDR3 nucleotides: TGTGCCAGCGCGCGGACACAGAATTCACCCCTCCACTTT. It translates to CASARTQNSPLHF.

The DNA for the CDR3 is TGTGCCTGGAGTTCGGGACAGTATAATTCACCCCTCCACTTT. Residues: CAWSSGQYNSPLHF. The J gene is TRBJ1-6, the V gene TRBV30, with TRBD1 matching over 7 bases. CDR1 and CDR2 from the germline V gene are GTSNPN and SVGIG (reference sequence). After removal of 2 bases from V and 4 bases from J, the junction contained 2 bases not matched to a gene. This CDR3 has 14 residues.

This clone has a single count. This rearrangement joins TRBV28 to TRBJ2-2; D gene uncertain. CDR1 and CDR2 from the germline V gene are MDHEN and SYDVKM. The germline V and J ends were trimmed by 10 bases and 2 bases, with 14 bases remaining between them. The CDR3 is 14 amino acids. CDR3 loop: CATRSYSNTGELFF. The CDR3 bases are TGTGCCACCCGATCTTATAGTAACACCGGGGAGCTGTTTTTT.

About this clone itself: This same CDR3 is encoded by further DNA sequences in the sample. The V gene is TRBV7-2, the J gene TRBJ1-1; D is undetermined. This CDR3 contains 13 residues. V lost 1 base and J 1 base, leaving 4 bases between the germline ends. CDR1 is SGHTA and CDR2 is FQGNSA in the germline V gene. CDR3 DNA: TGTGCCAGCAGCTTAGAGGGGAACACTGAAGCTTTCTTT. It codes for CASSLEGNTEAFF.

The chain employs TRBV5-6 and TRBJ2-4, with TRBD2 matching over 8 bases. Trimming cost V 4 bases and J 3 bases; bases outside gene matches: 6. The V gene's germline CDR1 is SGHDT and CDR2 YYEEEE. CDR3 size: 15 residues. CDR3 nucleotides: TGTGCCAGCAGCCCGGATCGGGGGGGCAAAAACATTCAGTACTTC. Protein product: CASSPDRGGKNIQYF.

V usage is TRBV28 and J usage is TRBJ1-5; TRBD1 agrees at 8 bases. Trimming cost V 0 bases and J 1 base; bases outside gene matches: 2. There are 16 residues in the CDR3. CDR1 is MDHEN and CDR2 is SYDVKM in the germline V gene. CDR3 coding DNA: TGTGCCAGCAGTTTATGGGACAGGGACAGCAATCAGCCCCAGCATTTT. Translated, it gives CASSLWDRDSNQPQHF.

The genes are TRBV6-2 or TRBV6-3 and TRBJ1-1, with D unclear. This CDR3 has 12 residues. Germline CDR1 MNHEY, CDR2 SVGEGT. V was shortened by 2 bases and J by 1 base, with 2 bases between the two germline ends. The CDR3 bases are TGTGCCAGCAGTTACCCGAACACTGAAGCTTTCTTT. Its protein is CASSYPNTEAFF.

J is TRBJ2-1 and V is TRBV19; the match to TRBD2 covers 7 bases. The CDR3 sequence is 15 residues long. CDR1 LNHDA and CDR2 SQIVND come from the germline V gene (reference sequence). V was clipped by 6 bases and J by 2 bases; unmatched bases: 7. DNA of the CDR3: TGTGCCAGTAGGGCACTAGCGAGTGCCTACAATGAGCAGTTCTTC. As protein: CASRALASAYNEQFF.

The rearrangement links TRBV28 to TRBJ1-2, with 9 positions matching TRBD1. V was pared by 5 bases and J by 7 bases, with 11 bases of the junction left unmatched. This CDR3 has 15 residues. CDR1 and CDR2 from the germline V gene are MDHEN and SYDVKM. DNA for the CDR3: TGTGCCAGCAGTCCACAGGGGGCTAGTTACGGTGGCTACACCTTC. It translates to CASSPQGASYGGYTF.

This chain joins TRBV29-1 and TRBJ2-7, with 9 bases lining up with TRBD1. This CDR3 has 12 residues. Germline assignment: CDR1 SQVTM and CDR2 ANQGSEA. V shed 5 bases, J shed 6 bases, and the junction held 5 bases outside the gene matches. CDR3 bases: TGCAGCGTTAGAGACAGGGGGGGCGAGCAGTACTTC. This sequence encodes CSVRDRGGEQYF.

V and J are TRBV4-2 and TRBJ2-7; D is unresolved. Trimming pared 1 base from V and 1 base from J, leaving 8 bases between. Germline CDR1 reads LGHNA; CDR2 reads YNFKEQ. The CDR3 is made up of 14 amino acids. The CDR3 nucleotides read TGTGCCAGCAGCCAAGGTGTGGGTTCCTACGAGCAGTACTTC. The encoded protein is CASSQGVGSYEQYF.